The text below deals with one T cell receptor (beta chain). The data were obtained in a study of blood T cell repertoires in COVID-19. About the research overall: Sites in the United States, Italy and Spain provided acute and convalescent COVID-19 samples. T cells, B-cell-depleted T cells, or PBMCs provided the cDNA or gDNA that served as material.

Trimming removed 0 bases from V and 6 bases from J, with 16 bases in between. Germline-derived CDR1 and CDR2 are SGHNT and YYREEE (reference sequence). This CDR3 is built from 15 residues. As handled by the study authors: The authors estimated nucleated cell counts from reference gene primer amplification. Sequencing used immunoSEQ multiplex PCR; TCRdb keeps in-frame clones, though not all of them. The D gene and trimming were derived from the DNA, and the V and J assignments and clone size from that table. The sample has about 43,000 clones; about 91% are singletons. V usage is TRBV5-4 and J usage is TRBJ2-7; possibly TRBD2 for D (5 bases). The receptor's source is a man aged 60-69 years with active COVID-19. The specimen sequenced was peripheral blood. For the CDR3, the DNA is TGTGCCAGCAGCTTGGGGGCCAGCCCGAGGGCCGAGCAGTACTTC. This sequence encodes CASSLGASPRAEQYF.